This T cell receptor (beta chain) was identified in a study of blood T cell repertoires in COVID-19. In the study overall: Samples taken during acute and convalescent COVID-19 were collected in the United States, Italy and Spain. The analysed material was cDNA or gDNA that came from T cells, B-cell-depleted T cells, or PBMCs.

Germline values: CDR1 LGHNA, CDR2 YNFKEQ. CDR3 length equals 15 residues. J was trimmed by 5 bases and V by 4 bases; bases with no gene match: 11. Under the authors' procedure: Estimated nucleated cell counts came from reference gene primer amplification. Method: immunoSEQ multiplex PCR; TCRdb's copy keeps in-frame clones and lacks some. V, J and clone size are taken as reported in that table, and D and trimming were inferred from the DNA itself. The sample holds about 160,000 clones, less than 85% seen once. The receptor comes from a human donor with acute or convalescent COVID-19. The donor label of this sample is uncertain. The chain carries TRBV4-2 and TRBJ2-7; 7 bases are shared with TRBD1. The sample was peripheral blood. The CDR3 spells CASSLRPDRVHEQYF. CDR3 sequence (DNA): TGTGCCAGCAGCCTCAGACCAGACAGGGTCCACGAGCAGTACTTC.